This T cell receptor beta chain was recovered during a study of CD8+ T cells in alopecia areata. Broader study findings: Persistence in scalp and blood during tofacitinib was observed for many expanded lesional clones. Tofacitinib produced a significant decrease in scalp clonality and in expanded CD8+ clones among the top 100.

The V gene lost 3 bases and the J gene lost 5 bases, with 8 bases spanning the gap. Germline V lookup: CDR1 SEHNR, CDR2 FQNEAQ (reference sequence). This CDR3 is built from 12 residues. Only a few counts were recorded for this clone. What it binds is not known. As the sequencing template, cDNA was produced by extracting RNA and reverse transcribing it. TCRdb's copy holds only in-frame clones and misses some; the assay was immunoSEQ multiplex PCR. The repertoire holds approximately 200,000 clones, with 60% as singletons. The treatment was: oral pan-JAK inhibitor, 5-10 mg twice daily. The TCR was taken from a human donor with alopecia areata. Source: CD4+ T cells sorted from blood, taken at week 4, from a patient treated with tofacitinib. J is TRBJ2-7 and V is TRBV7-9; D might be TRBD1 (6 bases). In nucleotides, the CDR3 is TGTGCCAGCAGCTTCAGGGGTGACGAGCAGTACTTC. Its translation: CASSFRGDEQYF.